The text below deals with one T cell receptor beta chain. What it recognizes is unknown. The sample is drawn from a study of T cell responses to AZD1222 COVID-19 vaccine. General study points: Repertoire sampling happened only post peak T cell response. Donors were chiefly white British, with a greater number of females, and clonal diversity was perhaps underestimated.

The CDR3 length is 13 residues. Trimming at V came to 4 bases and at J to 6 bases, leaving 5 bases not matched to a gene. CDR1 SGHRS and CDR2 YFSETQ come from the germline V gene. Measured with immunoSEQ multiplex PCR; TCRdb has only the in-frame clones, and not every one. The sample has over 70,000 clones; 85% are singletons. V gene TRBV5-1 combines with J gene TRBJ1-2, with 8 bases fitting TRBD1. The sequencing used peripheral blood, collected on day 0 of AZD1222 vaccination. The clonotype comes from an adult in good health. The CDR3 region has the DNA TGCGCCAGCAGCGCTGCAGGGGGCGATGGCTACACCTTC. Translation gives CASSAAGGDGYTF.